The TCR beta chain under discussion was sequenced for a study of shared clonotypes between healthy human individuals (dated by TCRdb to the early 2020s). Background on the whole study: A few men and a couple of women, aged 18 to 49 years, made up the cohort. For each donor, CD4 naive and CD4 memory were each run on three plates, CD8 naive on two plates, and CD8 memory on one plate. The study deeply sequenced blood TCR repertoires of about 5 healthy adults to estimate repertoire size and the extent of clonotype sharing between individuals. Libraries were prepared and TCR repertoires were sequenced by different laboratories using diverse techniques, in order to increase sequencing depth and limit assay-specific biases. Per donor, leukapheresis produced somewhere between about 0.9 and 10 billion PBMCs.

The donors were healthy, HIV-negative adults with no recently reported acute infections or vaccinations. Every donor was a Caucasian adult living in Nashville, Tennessee, USA. CD4+ T cells were enriched by magnetic negative selection; naive cells were then positively selected on CD45RA, and the negative fraction formed the memory subset. Blood was obtained by leukapheresis, after which PBMCs were separated by Ficoll-Histopaque density gradient centrifugation and cryopreserved in liquid nitrogen vapor phase. Purity and quantity of every magnetically sorted T cell population were checked by analytical flow cytometry. Genomic DNA was isolated from each sorted fraction and quantified by UV absorbance on a Nanodrop 2000c. Remarks on this clone: What this receptor recognizes is not known. The sample holds no much larger clone one base away, and base qualities are not on file.

Looking up the germline V gene (reference sequence) yields CDR1 SEHNR and CDR2 FQNEAQ. Spanning cysteine to phenylalanine, the CDR3 consists of 16 amino acids. The retained sequence is limited to the CDR3, 48 bases, with the frame set at the first base. Trimming removed 5 bases from V and 3 bases from J; the gene matches leave 6 bases unexplained. Using the deep immunoSEQ assay, multiplex PCR amplified TCR CDR3 regions from genomic DNA. For each cell subset, the extracted genomic DNA was distributed evenly across all wells of several immunoSEQ 96-well plates, and each plate served as one replicate. For sorted subsets, roughly 200 ng of genomic DNA, equivalent to some 30,000 T cell genomes, went into each replicate PCR. The purified libraries were quantified using a Qubit 3.0 fluorometer, sized with a Bioanalyzer 2100, and then quantified again using the KAPA Library Quantification kit. Every immunoSEQ 96-well plate was sequenced on a dedicated single-read 150-cycle Illumina NextSeq 550 flow cell. Per the original workflow: Because the immunoSEQ output included only junctional sequences and no quality scores, the filtering could not be the same as the filtering used for full-length reads. To assign V/J genes and CDR3, sequences were annotated against IMGT germline references using PyIR, a Python wrapper for IgBLAST v1.9. Reads with weak V/J assignments (E-value above 1e-6), missing CDR3, stop codons, out-of-frame junctions, or ambiguous translated residues were removed. V3J clonotypes were defined by identical inferred V gene, J gene, and CDR3 amino acid sequence. To compute the percentage overlap between repertoires, the number of shared unique clonotypes was divided by the size of the smaller repertoire. Repertoire richness was assessed with RTK rarefaction, the Chao1 estimator, and Recon v2.1 estimates of unobserved clonotypes. Generation probabilities for all TCRbeta clonotypes obtained by the gDNA method from a handful of donors were computed using OLGA. In its TCRdb copy, this immuneACCESS table keeps in-frame sequences only and misses some clones. Where compared with another copy, unresolved V genes explain less than half of these, and the others have no known cause. The DNA was the basis for D and trimming; V, J and clone size are from that table. Across this sample there are 2 million to 2.5 million clones, with nearly 97% seen only once. Over 0.1% of the sample belongs to the ten largest clones.

Findings and caveats that apply to the study as a whole: Sampling was restricted to blood, and TCR repertoires in tissue are likely to differ from TCR repertoires in blood. Because the study included only a small number of donors, the genetic and exposure-history diversity represented was limited. Sharing across a few donors was observed for approximately 5% of naive CD4, less than 4% of naive CD8, 2% to 2.5% of memory CD4, and approximately 0.41% of memory CD8 clonotypes. Rarefaction of sorted-subset datasets indicated incomplete sequencing despite the large sequencing depth. Based on pairwise subsampling, the degree of clonotype sharing among donors was expected to be affected by sequencing depth. Compared with non-shared clonotypes, the clonotypes found in all four sorted-subset donors had higher generation probabilities. Estimated clonotype richness was generally larger for naive than for memory subsets.

The sample taken for sequencing was naive CD4+ T cells sorted from blood. The cell subset or site label here, explained by the study, means: CD45RA+ positively selected. The clonotype originates from a young man in good health. This sequence uses TRBV7-9 and TRBJ2-3; 12 bases in the junction line up with TRBD2. Here is the DNA: TGTGCCAGCAGCCCCCTAGCGGGGGGGCCAACAGATACGCAGTATTTT. Its protein is CASSPLAGGPTDTQYF.